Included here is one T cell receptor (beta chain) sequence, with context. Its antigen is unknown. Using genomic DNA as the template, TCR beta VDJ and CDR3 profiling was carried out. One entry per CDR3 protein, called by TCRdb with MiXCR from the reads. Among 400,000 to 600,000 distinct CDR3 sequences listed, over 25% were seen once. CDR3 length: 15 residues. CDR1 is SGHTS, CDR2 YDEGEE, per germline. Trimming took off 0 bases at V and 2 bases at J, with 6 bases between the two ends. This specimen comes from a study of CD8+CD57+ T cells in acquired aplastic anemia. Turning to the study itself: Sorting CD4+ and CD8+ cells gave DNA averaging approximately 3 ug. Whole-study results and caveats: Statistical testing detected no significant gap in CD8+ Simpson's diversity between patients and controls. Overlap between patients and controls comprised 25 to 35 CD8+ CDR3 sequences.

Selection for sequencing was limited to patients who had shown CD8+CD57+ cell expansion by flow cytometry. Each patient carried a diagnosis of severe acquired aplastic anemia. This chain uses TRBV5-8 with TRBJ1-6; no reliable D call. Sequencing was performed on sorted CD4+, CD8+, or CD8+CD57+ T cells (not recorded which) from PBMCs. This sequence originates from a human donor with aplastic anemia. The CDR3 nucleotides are TGTGCCAGCAGCTTGGCTCTTGCCTATAATTCACCCCTCCACTTT. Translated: CASSLALAYNSPLHF.